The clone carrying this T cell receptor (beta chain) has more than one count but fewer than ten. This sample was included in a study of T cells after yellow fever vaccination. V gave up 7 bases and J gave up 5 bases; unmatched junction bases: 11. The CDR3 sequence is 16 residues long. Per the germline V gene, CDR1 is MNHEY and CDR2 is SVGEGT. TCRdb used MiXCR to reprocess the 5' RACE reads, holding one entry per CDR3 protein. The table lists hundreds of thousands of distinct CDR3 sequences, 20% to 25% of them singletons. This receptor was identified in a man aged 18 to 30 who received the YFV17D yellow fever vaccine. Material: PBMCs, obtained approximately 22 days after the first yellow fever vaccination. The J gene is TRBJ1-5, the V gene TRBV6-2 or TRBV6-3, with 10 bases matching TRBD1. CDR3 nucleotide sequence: TGTGCCAGCACGACTTGGGACAGGGGATTTGATCAGCCCCAGCATTTT. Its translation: CASTTWDRGFDQPQHF.